This TCR beta chain is drawn from a study of blood T cell repertoires in COVID-19. Looked up from germline, CDR1 is MNHEY and CDR2 is SVGEGT. V lost 5 bases and J lost 2, with 15 bases in between. The CDR3 totals 15 residues. Assay used: immunoSEQ multiplex PCR; TCRdb lists only in-frame clones, some missing. Of around 220,000 clones listed, around 84% are singletons. The sample holds one count of this clone. The TCR sequence derives from a woman aged 35 to 49 with acute COVID-19. Sequenced sample: PBMCs or T cells enriched from blood (not recorded which). This chain joins TRBV6-2 or TRBV6-3 and TRBJ1-1, with D maybe TRBD1 (5 bases). CDR3 DNA sequence: TGTGCCAGCAGTCCCCGCGGGGCCCGAAACACTGAAGCTTTCTTT. Translating it yields CASSPRGARNTEAFF.